Listed below are T cell receptor beta chains from one sample, sequenced in a study of spatial heterogeneity in lung cancer. TCRdb used MiXCR to reprocess the 5' RACE reads, holding one entry per CDR3 protein. The data contain roughly 80,000 distinct CDR3 sequences, around 13% of them singletons. This specimen consisted of PBMCs, obtained at surgery. All receptors come from a male donor with early-stage non-small cell lung cancer. Each CDR3 is given with its conserved first and last residue. The order of the fields is V gene, D gene, clone size, J gene, CDR3 protein, CDR3 DNA. The D gene is left open where the match is weak. Clone size is not always given. Where it is, it says once, few, many or a class for expanded clones.

v_gene: TRBV5-5; d_gene: TRBD1; abundance: -; j_gene: TRBJ2-3; CDR3aa: CASSLGGRSDTQYF; CDR3nt: TGTGCCAGCAGCTTAGGGGGCCGCTCGGATACGCAGTATTTT
v_gene: TRBV13; d_gene: -; abundance: many; j_gene: TRBJ1-6; CDR3aa: CASSFSTPGENSPLHF; CDR3nt: TGTGCCAGCAGTTTTTCCACTCCGGGAGAAAATTCACCCCTCCACTTT
v_gene: TRBV29-1; d_gene: -; abundance: few; j_gene: TRBJ2-3; CDR3aa: CSVAVGTTDTQYF; CDR3nt: TGCAGCGTTGCGGTTGGGACGACAGATACGCAGTATTTT
v_gene: TRBV7-2; d_gene: TRBD1; abundance: many; j_gene: TRBJ1-2; CDR3aa: CASSSGTGKGVLSYGYTF; CDR3nt: TGTGCCAGCAGCTCCGGGACAGGGAAAGGGGTCTTAAGCTATGGCTACACCTTC
v_gene: TRBV7-9; d_gene: -; abundance: -; j_gene: TRBJ1-2; CDR3aa: CASSPDTGPSVYGYTF; CDR3nt: TGTGCCAGCTCGCCGGACACGGGGCCTAGCGTGTATGGCTACACCTTC
v_gene: TRBV5-4; d_gene: -; abundance: few; j_gene: TRBJ1-1; CDR3aa: CASSLNTLNTEAFF; CDR3nt: TGTGCCAGCAGCTTAAACACCCTGAACACTGAAGCTTTCTTT
v_gene: TRBV7-9; d_gene: TRBD1; abundance: many; j_gene: TRBJ1-1; CDR3aa: CASSLGQGSEAFF; CDR3nt: TGTGCCAGCAGTTTGGGACAGGGCTCTGAAGCTTTCTTT
v_gene: TRBV4-1; d_gene: -; abundance: many; j_gene: TRBJ2-1; CDR3aa: CASSQDGVAPSSYNEQFF; CDR3nt: TGCGCCAGCAGCCAAGATGGGGTTGCGCCGAGCTCCTACAATGAGCAGTTCTTC
v_gene: TRBV12-3/TRBV12-4; d_gene: -; abundance: few; j_gene: TRBJ2-2; CDR3aa: CASSRGDWGERTGELFF; CDR3nt: TGTGCCAGCAGTAGGGGGGACTGGGGGGAGCGCACCGGGGAGCTGTTTTTT
v_gene: TRBV3-1; d_gene: TRBD2; abundance: -; j_gene: TRBJ2-7; CDR3aa: CASSQDLSGKSYEQYF; CDR3nt: TGTGCCAGCAGCCAAGATCTCAGCGGGAAGTCCTACGAGCAGTACTTC
v_gene: TRBV5-1; d_gene: -; abundance: few; j_gene: TRBJ1-1; CDR3aa: CASSLAMGDTEAFF; CDR3nt: TGCGCCAGCAGCTTGGCAATGGGTGACACTGAAGCTTTCTTT
v_gene: TRBV18; d_gene: -; abundance: few; j_gene: TRBJ2-2; CDR3aa: CASSPPVGLNTGELFF; CDR3nt: TGTGCCAGCTCACCACCAGTAGGACTCAACACCGGGGAGCTGTTTTTT
v_gene: TRBV2; d_gene: -; abundance: -; j_gene: TRBJ1-6; CDR3aa: CASSEMGNSPLHF; CDR3nt: TGTGCCAGCAGTGAGATGGGTAATTCACCCCTCCACTTT
v_gene: TRBV10-1; d_gene: -; abundance: many; j_gene: TRBJ2-3; CDR3aa: CASSEPGSTDTQYF; CDR3nt: TGCGCCAGCAGTGAACCGGGAAGCACAGATACGCAGTATTTT
v_gene: TRBV27; d_gene: -; abundance: few; j_gene: TRBJ1-5; CDR3aa: CASSPGDTSNQPQHF; CDR3nt: TGTGCCAGCAGTCCTGGGGACACTAGCAATCAGCCCCAGCATTTT
v_gene: TRBV7-9; d_gene: -; abundance: many; j_gene: TRBJ1-1; CDR3aa: CASSLAVGTEAFF; CDR3nt: TGTGCCAGCAGCTTAGCGGTGGGCACTGAAGCTTTCTTT
v_gene: TRBV29-1; d_gene: -; abundance: many; j_gene: TRBJ1-2; CDR3aa: CSVVGVDYGYTF; CDR3nt: TGCAGCGTCGTGGGGGTCGACTATGGCTACACCTTC